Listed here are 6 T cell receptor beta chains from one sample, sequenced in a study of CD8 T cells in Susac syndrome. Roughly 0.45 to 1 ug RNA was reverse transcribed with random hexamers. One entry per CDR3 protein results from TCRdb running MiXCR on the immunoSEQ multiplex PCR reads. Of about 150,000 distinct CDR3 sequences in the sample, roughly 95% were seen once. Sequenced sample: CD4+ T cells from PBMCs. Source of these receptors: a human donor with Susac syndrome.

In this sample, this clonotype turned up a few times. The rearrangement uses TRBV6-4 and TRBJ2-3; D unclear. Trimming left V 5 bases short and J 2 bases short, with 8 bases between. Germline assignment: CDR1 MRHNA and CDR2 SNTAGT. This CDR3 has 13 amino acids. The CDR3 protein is CASSPGPTDTQYF. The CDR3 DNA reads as TGTGCCAGCAGTCCCGGCCCCACAGATACGCAGTATTTT.

CDR3 in amino acids: CASSLLPGTSTGELFF. The CDR3 coding sequence is TGTGCCAGCAGTTTACTCCCCGGGACCTCGACCGGGGAGCTGTTTTTT. The chain uses TRBV27 and TRBJ2-2, with D tentatively TRBD1 or TRBD2 (5 bases each). V was pared by 2 bases and J by 5 bases, with 15 bases between. Germline lookup yields CDR1 MNHEY and CDR2 SMNVEV (reference sequence). The CDR3 length is 16 residues.

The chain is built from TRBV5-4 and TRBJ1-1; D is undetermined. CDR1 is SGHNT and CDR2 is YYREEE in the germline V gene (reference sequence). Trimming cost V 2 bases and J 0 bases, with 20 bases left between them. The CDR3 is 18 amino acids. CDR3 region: CASSFDPNPTNMNTEAFF. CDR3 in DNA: TGTGCCAGCAGCTTTGACCCTAACCCAACCAACATGAACACTGAAGCTTTCTTT.

CDR3 in amino acids: CASSQDRTGKHNEQFF. The CDR3 bases are TGCGCCAGCAGCCAAGACAGGACAGGCAAGCACAATGAGCAGTTCTTC. The chain couples TRBV4-1 to TRBJ2-1; TRBD1 matches at 7 bases. This CDR3 has 16 residues. The trim removed 0 bases at V and 5 bases at J, leaving 7 bases unmatched. Germline loops: CDR1 MGHRA, CDR2 YSYEKL.

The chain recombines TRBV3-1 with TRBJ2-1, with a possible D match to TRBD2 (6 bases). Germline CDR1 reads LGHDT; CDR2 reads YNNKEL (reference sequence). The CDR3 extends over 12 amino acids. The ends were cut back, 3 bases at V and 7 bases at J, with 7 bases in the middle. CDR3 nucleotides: TGTGCCAGCAGCCATGGAGGGAATGAGCAGTTCTTC. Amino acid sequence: CASSHGGNEQFF.

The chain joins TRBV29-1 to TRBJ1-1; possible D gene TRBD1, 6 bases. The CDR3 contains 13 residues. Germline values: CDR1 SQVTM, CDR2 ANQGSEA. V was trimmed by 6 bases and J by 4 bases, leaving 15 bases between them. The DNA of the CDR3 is TGCAGCGTCCAACAGGGATTGGGCACTGAAGCTTTCTTT. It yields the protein CSVQQGLGTEAFF.